The following is a T cell receptor (beta chain) sequence with its context. The data were obtained in a study of OX40 agonist ivuxolimab in advanced cancers. This CDR3 comprises 15 residues. CDR1 is SGHDT, CDR2 YYEEEE, per germline. The V end lost 3 bases, the J end lost 0 bases, and 12 bases lay between the germline ends. The table came from immunoSEQ multiplex PCR; TCRdb's copy has only in-frame clones and leaves some out. The repertoire holds around 79,000 clones, around nine tenths seen once, with approximately 0.7% in the top ten. The sequence was obtained from an adult with an advanced solid tumor such as melanoma, head and neck, liver or kidney cancer. V and J are TRBV5-6 and TRBJ1-1; D is unresolved. The sequencing used CD4+ or CD8+ T cells sorted from blood, collected in a trial of the OX40 agonist ivuxolimab. The CDR3 DNA sequence: TGTGCCAGCAGCTGGGTGGGCAGAGTGAACACTGAAGCTTTCTTT. The encoded protein is CASSWVGRVNTEAFF.